Shown below are 10 T cell receptor beta chains from a single sample sequenced in a study of blood T cell repertoires in COVID-19. Profiled with immunoSEQ multiplex PCR; TCRdb holds only in-frame clones, not every one. The profile covers approximately 100,000 clones, with approximately 84% appearing a single time and 10% to 15% taken by the ten largest. Input material: peripheral blood. Source of these receptors: a human donor in a cohort sampled during active or convalescent COVID-19.

This clone was observed a single time. The rearrangement links TRBV2 to TRBJ2-3; TRBD2 agrees at 12 bases. The CDR3 loop spans 15 amino acids. With V trimmed by 5 bases and J by 1 base, 1 base remained unmatched. The germline gives CDR1 SNHLY, CDR2 FYNNEI. CDR3 sequence reads: CASSSSGGGTDTQYF. The CDR3 DNA reads as TGTGCCAGCAGTTCTAGCGGGGGGGGCACAGATACGCAGTATTTT.

The chain combines TRBV28 with TRBJ1-5; 9 bases align to TRBD1. The CDR3 length is 15 residues. Germline CDR1 MDHEN, CDR2 SYDVKM. The V gene end was trimmed by 1 base and the J gene end by 6 bases; junction bases not matched to a gene: 4. This CDR3 reads CASSLSQGAGQPQHF. DNA of the CDR3: TGTGCCAGCAGTTTATCACAGGGGGCCGGTCAGCCCCAGCATTTT.

This chain uses TRBV29-1 with TRBJ2-5, with D possibly TRBD1 on 6 matching bases. The V gene lost 7 bases and the J gene lost 1 base, with 16 bases spanning the gap. CDR3 length equals 14 residues. Germline assignment: CDR1 SQVTM and CDR2 ANQGSEA. CDR3 loop: CSASGAPTQETQYF. CDR3 in DNA: TGCAGCGCCTCAGGGGCCCCAACCCAAGAGACCCAGTACTTC.

V usage is TRBV13 and J usage is TRBJ2-5; D unclear. CDR1 is PRHDT, CDR2 FYEKMQ, per germline (reference sequence). V dropped 5 bases and J dropped 4 bases, with 14 bases sitting between them. This CDR3 spans 14 amino acids. CDR3 sequence: CASSPTWRGETQYF. CDR3 bases: TGTGCCAGCAGCCCCACTTGGCGAGGAGAGACCCAGTACTTC.

V gene TRBV3-1 (or the pseudogene TRBV3-2) combines with J gene TRBJ1-6, with D perhaps matching TRBD1 (6 bases). CDR3 length equals 12 residues. V lost 2 bases to trimming and J lost 15 bases, with 11 bases between them. Looked up from germline, CDR1 is LGHDT and CDR2 is YNNKEL (reference sequence). CDR3 sequence: CASSQSGQFLHF. CDR3 DNA: TGTGCCAGCAGCCAATCCGGACAGTTCCTCCACTTT.

This clone is a singleton in its sample. The genes are TRBV10-3 and TRBJ2-5, with a possible D match to TRBD1 (6 bases). V was clipped by 3 bases and J by 5 bases, with 10 bases between them. This CDR3 comprises 13 residues. Germline V gene lookup returns CDR1 ENHRY and CDR2 SYGVKD. The CDR3 region is CAISETGLETQYF. The CDR3 DNA reads as TGTGCCATCAGTGAAACAGGGCTTGAGACCCAGTACTTC.

This chain links TRBV2 with TRBJ2-1; TRBD2 agrees at 13 bases. V lost 6 bases and J lost 6; bases outside the gene matches: 2. Germline-derived CDR1 and CDR2 are SNHLY and FYNNEI. CDR3 size: 14 residues. CDR3: CASRRTSGGNEQFF. CDR3 DNA sequence: TGTGCCAGCAGAAGGACTAGCGGGGGCAATGAGCAGTTCTTC.

Worth noting for this clone: Mismatch with germline at one junction end may stem from a read error. This rearrangement joins TRBV7-7 to TRBJ1-2; D is unresolved. CDR1 SSHAT and CDR2 FNYEAQ come from the germline V gene (reference sequence). The CDR3 sequence is 16 residues long. This CDR3 is CASSYPSGRNTYGYTF. For the CDR3, the DNA is TGTGCTAGCAGCTACCCGTCGGGGAGGAACACCTATGGCTACACCTTC.

V gene TRBV15 combines with J gene TRBJ2-3; maybe TRBD2 (5 bases). V shed 1 base and J shed 6 bases, with 20 bases lying between them. The CDR3 extends over 17 amino acids. Germline V gene data show CDR1 as LNHNV and CDR2 as YYDKDF (reference sequence). The CDR3 protein is CATSRARRTAYGDTQYF. Written as DNA, the CDR3 is TGTGCCACCAGCAGAGCCAGACGGACTGCCTATGGGGATACGCAGTATTTT.

CDR3 sequence (DNA): TGTGCCAGCAGCCATGAAACGACCGGGACAGGGGGCAGAAAGGCGAGCAATCAGCCCCAGCATTTT. Its translation: CASSHETTGTGGRKASNQPQHF. The chain couples TRBV3-1 (or the pseudogene TRBV3-2) to TRBJ1-5; 12 positions agree with TRBD1. Germline V gene sequence: CDR1 LGHDT, CDR2 YNNKEL (reference sequence). With 3 bases clipped from V and 1 base from J, the junction kept 19 bases outside the gene matches. The CDR3 runs 22 residues.